The present T cell receptor beta chain was sequenced within a study of blood T cell repertoires in COVID-19. At the level of the study: Researchers got acute and convalescent COVID-19 samples from the United States, Italy and Spain. The cDNA or gDNA used as material had been derived from T cells, B-cell-depleted T cells, or PBMCs.

Only a few counts were recorded for this clone. Original analysis: Reference gene primers were amplified, and this amplification served to estimate nucleated cell counts. This table comes from immunoSEQ multiplex PCR, and its TCRdb copy is limited to in-frame clones, with some not included. D and trimming were read from the DNA, whereas the V and J calls and clone size are those reported in that table. The sample has some 130,000 clones, 70% to 90% seen once. The sequencing sample was made of peripheral blood. The source is a man aged 50-59 years with acute or convalescent COVID-19.

The CDR3 coding sequence is TGTGCCAGCAGATCTACCTACGAGCAGTACTTC. This codes for CASRSTYEQYF. V usage is TRBV3-1 (or the pseudogene TRBV3-2) and J usage is TRBJ2-7; D uncertain. V was pared by 6 bases and J by 2 bases, with 5 bases between. The CDR3 length is 11 residues. In germline, CDR1 is LGHDT, CDR2 YNNKEL (reference sequence).